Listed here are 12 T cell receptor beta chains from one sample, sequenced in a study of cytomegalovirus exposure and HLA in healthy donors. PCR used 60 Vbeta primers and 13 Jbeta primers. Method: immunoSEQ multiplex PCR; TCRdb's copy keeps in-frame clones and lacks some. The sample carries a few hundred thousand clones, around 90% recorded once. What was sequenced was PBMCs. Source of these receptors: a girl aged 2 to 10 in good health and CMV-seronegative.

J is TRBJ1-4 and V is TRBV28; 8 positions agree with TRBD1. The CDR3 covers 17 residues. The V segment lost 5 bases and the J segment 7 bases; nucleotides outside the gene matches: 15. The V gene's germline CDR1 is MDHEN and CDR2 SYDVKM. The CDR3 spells CASSPSGQGGWGEKLFF. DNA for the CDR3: TGTGCCAGCAGTCCATCCGGACAGGGAGGATGGGGTGAAAAACTGTTTTTT.

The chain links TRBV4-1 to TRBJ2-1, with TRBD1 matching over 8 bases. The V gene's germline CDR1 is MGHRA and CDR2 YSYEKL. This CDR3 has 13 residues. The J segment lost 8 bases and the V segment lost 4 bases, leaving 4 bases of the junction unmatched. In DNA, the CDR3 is TGCGCCAGCAGCCCCGGGACAGGAGATGAGCAGTTCTTC. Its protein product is CASSPGTGDEQFF.

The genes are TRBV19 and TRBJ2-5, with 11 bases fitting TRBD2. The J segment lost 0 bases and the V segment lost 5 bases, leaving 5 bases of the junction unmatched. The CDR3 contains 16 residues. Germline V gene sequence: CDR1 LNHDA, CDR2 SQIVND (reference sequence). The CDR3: CASSATSGSDQETQYF. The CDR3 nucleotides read TGTGCCAGTAGTGCCACTAGCGGGAGTGACCAAGAGACCCAGTACTTC.

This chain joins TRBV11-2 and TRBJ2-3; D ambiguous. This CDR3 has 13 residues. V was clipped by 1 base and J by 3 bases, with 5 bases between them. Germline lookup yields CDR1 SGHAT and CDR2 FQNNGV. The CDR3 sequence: CASSLVSTDTQYF. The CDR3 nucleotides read TGTGCCAGCAGCTTAGTGTCTACAGATACGCAGTATTTT. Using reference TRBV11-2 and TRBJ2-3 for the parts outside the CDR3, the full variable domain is EAGVAQSPRYKIIEKRQSVAFWCNPISGHATLYWYQQILGQGPKLLIQFQNNGVVDDSQLPKDRFSAERLKGVDSTLKIQPAKLEDSAVYLCASSLVSTDTQYFGPGTRLTVL.

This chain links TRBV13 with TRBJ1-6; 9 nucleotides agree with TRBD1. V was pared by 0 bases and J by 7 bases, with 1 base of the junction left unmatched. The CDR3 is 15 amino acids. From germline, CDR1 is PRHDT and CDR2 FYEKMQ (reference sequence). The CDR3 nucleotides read TGTGCCAGCAGCTTAGGAGGACAGGGGAATTCACCCCTCCACTTT. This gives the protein CASSLGGQGNSPLHF.

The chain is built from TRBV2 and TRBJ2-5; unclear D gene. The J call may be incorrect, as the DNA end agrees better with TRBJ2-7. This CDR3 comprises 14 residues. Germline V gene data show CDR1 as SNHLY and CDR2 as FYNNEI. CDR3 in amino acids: CASLLASFSYEQYF. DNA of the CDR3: TGTGCCAGCCTTCTCGCGAGTTTCTCCTACGAGCAGTACTTC.

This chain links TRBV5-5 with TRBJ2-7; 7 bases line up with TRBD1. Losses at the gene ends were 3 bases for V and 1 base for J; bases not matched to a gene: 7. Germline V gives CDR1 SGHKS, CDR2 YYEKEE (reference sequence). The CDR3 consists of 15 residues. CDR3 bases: TGTGCCAGCAGCTGGACGGGACAGTATTCCTACGAGCAGTACTTC. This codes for CASSWTGQYSYEQYF.

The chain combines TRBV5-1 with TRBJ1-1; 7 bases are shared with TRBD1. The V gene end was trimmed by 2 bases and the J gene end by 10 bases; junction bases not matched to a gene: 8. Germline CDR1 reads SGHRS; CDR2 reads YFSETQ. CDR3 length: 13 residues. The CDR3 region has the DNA TGCGCCAGCAGCTTAGGACAGGCGTCGGGAGCTTTCTTT. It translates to CASSLGQASGAFF.

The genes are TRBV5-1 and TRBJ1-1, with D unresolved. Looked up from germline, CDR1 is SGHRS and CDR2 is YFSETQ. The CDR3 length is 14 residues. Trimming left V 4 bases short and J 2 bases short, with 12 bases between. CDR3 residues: CASSLNAENTEAFF. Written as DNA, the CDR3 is TGCGCCAGCAGCCTCAATGCAGAAAACACTGAAGCTTTCTTT.

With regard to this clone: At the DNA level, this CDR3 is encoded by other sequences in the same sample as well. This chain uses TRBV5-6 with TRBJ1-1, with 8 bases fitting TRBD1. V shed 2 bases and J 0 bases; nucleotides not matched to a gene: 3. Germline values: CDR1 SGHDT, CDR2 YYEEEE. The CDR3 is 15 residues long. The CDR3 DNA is TGTGCCAGCAGCTTAAGACAGGGGATGAACACTGAAGCTTTCTTT. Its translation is CASSLRQGMNTEAFF.

The CDR3 is CASSTQQGAYEKLFF. DNA of the CDR3: TGTGCCAGCAGCACCCAACAGGGGGCATATGAAAAACTGTTTTTT. The chain links TRBV7-6 to TRBJ1-4, with 9 nucleotides matching TRBD1. V dropped 5 bases and J dropped 6; count of bases not matched to a gene: 7. This CDR3 has 15 residues. The V gene's germline CDR1 is SGHVS and CDR2 FNYEAQ.

CDR3 sequence reads: CASRGLADPEGIGELFF. The CDR3 DNA is TGCGCCAGCAGGGGACTAGCGGACCCCGAGGGCATAGGGGAGCTGTTTTTT. J is TRBJ2-2 and V is TRBV10-1; the match to TRBD2 covers 11 bases. Losses at the gene ends were 6 bases for V and 8 bases for J; bases not matched to a gene: 14. Per the germline V gene, CDR1 is WNHNN and CDR2 is SYGVQD (reference sequence). This CDR3 spans 17 amino acids.